This entry concerns a single TCR beta chain. The record originates from a study of T cell changes during pregnancy in multiple sclerosis. V lost 4 bases, J lost 2 bases, and 5 bases stayed unmatched. This CDR3 has 14 residues. The germline V gene encodes CDR1 SGHDT and CDR2 YYEEEE. Repertoires were generated with immunoSEQ multiplex PCR, while TCRdb's copy carries only in-frame clones and drops some. This sample has approximately 29,000 clones; 85% to 90% occur once, and the top ten carry about 0.78%. The sequences come from CD4+ T cells from peripheral blood mononuclear cells, collected in the second trimester of pregnancy. The TCR was taken from a female donor with multiple sclerosis, enrolled in a pregnancy study. The genes are TRBV5-6 and TRBJ2-5; 7 bases are shared with TRBD1. The CDR3 sequence: CASSRRGQQETQYF. CDR3 bases: TGTGCCAGCAGCCGAAGGGGACAGCAAGAGACCCAGTACTTC.